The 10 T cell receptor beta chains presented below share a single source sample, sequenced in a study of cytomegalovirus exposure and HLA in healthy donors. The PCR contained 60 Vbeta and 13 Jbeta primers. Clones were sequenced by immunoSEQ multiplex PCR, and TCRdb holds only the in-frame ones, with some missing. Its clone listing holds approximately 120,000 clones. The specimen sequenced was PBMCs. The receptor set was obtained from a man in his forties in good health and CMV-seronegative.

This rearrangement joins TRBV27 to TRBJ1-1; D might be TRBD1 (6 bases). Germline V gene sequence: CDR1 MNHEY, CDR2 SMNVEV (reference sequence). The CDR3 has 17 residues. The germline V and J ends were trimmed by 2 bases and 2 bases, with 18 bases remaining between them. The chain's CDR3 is CASSLRGTYLRNTEAFF. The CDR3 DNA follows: TGTGCCAGCAGTTTAAGGGGGACATACCTGCGAAACACTGAAGCTTTCTTT.

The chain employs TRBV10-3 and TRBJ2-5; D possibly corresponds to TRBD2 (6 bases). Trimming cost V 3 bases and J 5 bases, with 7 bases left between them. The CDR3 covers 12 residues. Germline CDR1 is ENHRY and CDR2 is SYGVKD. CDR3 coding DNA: TGTGCCATCAGTGACGGGGGTGAGACCCAGTACTTC. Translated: CAISDGGETQYF.

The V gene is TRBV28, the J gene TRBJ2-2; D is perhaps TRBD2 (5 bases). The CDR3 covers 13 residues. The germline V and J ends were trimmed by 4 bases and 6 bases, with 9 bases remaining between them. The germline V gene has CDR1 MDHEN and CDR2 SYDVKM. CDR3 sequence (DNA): TGTGCCAGCAGTTCCCCGGGATCCGGGGAGCTGTTTTTT. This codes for CASSSPGSGELFF.

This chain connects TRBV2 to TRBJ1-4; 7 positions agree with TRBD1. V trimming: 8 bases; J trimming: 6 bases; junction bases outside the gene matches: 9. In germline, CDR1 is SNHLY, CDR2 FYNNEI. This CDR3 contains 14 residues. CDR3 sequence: CASRPVDRDEKLFF. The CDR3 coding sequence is TGTGCCAGCCGCCCGGTAGACAGGGATGAAAAACTGTTTTTT.

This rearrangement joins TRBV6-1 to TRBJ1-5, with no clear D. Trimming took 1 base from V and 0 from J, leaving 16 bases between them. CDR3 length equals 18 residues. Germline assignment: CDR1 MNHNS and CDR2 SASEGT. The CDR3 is CASSEGSGGPFSNQPQHF. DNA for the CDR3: TGTGCCAGCAGTGAAGGCTCCGGAGGACCTTTTAGCAATCAGCCCCAGCATTTT.

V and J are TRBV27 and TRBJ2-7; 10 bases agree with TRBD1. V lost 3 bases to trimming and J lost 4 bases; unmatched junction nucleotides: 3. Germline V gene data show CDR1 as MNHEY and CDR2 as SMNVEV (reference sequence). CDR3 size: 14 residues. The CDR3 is CASSLLGQGYEQYF. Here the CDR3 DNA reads TGTGCCAGCAGTTTGTTGGGACAGGGGTACGAGCAGTACTTC.

CDR3 in DNA: TGTGCCCAGGATAAGGGGGCCTATGGCTACACCTTC. Amino acids: CAQDKGAYGYTF. The rearrangement links TRBV30 to TRBJ1-2; 7 nucleotides align to TRBD1. The V segment lost 8 bases and the J segment 4 bases; nucleotides outside the gene matches: 7. This CDR3 is 12 amino acids long. In germline, CDR1 is GTSNPN, CDR2 SVGIG (reference sequence).

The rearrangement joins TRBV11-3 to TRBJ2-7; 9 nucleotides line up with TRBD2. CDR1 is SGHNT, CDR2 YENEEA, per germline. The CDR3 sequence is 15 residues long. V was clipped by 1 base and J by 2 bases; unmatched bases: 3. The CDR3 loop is CASSLGGGGAYEQYF. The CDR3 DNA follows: TGTGCCAGCAGCTTAGGGGGCGGGGGGGCCTACGAGCAGTACTTC.

CDR3 DNA sequence: TGTGCCAGCAGCTTAGATTCGGGACAGAGGAATTCACCCCTCCACTTT. Translated: CASSLDSGQRNSPLHF. The gene calls are TRBV7-9 and TRBJ1-6, with 7 positions matching TRBD1. V shed 1 base and J 7 bases; nucleotides not matched to a gene: 7. The CDR3 is 16 residues long. Germline CDR1 is SEHNR and CDR2 is FQNEAQ (reference sequence).

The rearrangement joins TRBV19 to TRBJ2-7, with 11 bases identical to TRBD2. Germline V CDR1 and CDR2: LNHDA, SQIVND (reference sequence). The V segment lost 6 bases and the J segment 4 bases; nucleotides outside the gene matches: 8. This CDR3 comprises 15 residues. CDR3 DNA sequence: TGTGCCAGTAGCGTGCCCGGGACTAGCGGATACGAGCAGTACTTC. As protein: CASSVPGTSGYEQYF. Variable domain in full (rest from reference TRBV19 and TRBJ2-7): DGGITQSPKYLFRKEGQNVTLSCEQNLNHDAMYWYRQDPGQGLRLIYYSQIVNDFQKGDIAEGYSVSREKKESFPLTVTSAQKNPTAFYLCASSVPGTSGYEQYFGPGTRLTVT.